One TCR beta chain is described in this entry. BIOMED2 TRB-A/B primer pools were used in multiplex TRB PCR. Using its own MiXCR run on the multiplex PCR reads, TCRdb lists one record per CDR3 protein. The data show about 21,000 distinct CDR3 sequences, under 35% seen once. This entry belongs to a study of T and B cells in COVID-19 patients. Each TRB amplification used about 230-550 ng of genomic DNA from blood. Germline lookup yields CDR1 SGHRS and CDR2 YFSETQ. V shed 4 bases and J shed 0 bases, with 8 bases lying between them. The CDR3 has 15 residues. Source material: blood. The sequence came from a human donor who had recovered from COVID-19. The V and J genes are TRBV5-1 and TRBJ2-6; D is perhaps TRBD1 (5 bases). CDR3 region: CASSPDNSGANVLTF. The CDR3 DNA follows: TGCGCCAGCAGCCCGGACAACTCTGGGGCCAACGTCCTGACTTTC.